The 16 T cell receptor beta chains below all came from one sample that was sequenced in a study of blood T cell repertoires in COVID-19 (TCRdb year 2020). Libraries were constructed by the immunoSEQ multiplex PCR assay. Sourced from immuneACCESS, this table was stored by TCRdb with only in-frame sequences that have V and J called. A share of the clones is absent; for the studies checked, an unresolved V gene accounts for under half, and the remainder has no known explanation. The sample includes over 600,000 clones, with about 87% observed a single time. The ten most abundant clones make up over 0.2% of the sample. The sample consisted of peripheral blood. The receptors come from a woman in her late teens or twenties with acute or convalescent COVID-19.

This CDR3 reads CASSLGSTATLGSPLHF. The CDR3 coding sequence is TGTGCCAGCAGCTTAGGATCGACAGCGACGTTGGGGTCACCCCTCCACTTT. The gene calls are TRBV7-9 and TRBJ1-6, with D possibly matching TRBD1 (5 bases). Looked up from germline, CDR1 is SEHNR and CDR2 is FQNEAQ (reference sequence). The CDR3 has 17 amino acids. Trimming left V 1 base short and J 10 bases short, with 20 bases between.

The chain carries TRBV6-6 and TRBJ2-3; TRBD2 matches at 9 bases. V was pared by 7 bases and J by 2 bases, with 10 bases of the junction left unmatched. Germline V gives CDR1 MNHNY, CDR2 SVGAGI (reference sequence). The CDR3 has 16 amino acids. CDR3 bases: TGTGCCAGCACCAGGGTTAGCGGGGGACTCACAGATACGCAGTATTTT. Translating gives CASTRVSGGLTDTQYF.

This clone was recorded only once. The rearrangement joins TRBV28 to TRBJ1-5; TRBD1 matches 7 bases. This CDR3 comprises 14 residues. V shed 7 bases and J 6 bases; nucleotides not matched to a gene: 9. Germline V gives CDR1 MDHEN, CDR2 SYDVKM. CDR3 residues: CASTMTGLGQPQHF. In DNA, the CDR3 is TGTGCCAGCACCATGACAGGGTTGGGTCAGCCCCAGCATTTT.

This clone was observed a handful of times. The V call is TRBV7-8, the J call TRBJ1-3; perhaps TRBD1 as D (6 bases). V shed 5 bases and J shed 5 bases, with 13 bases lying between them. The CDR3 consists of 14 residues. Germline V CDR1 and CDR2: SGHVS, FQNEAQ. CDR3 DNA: TGTGCCAGCAGCCCCAGACAGGAAAGAAACACCATATATTTT. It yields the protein CASSPRQERNTIYF.

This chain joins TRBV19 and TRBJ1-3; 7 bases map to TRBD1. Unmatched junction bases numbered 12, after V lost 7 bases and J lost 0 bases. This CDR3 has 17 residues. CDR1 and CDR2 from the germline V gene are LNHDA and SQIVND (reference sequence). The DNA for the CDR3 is TGTGCCAGTATCGAGTCCCCTAGGGACAGCTCTGGAAACACCATATATTTT. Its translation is CASIESPRDSSGNTIYF.

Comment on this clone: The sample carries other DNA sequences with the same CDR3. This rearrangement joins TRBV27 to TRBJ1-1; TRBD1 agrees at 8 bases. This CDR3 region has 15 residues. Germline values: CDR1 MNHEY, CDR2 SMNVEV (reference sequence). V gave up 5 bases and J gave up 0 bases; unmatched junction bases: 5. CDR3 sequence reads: CASSPRTGMNTEAFF. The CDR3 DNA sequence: TGTGCCAGCAGTCCCAGGACAGGGATGAACACTGAAGCTTTCTTT.

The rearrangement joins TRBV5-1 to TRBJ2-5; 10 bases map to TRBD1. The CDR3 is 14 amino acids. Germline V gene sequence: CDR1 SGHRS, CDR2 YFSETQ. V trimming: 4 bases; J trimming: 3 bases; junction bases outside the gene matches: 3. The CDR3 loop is CASSPGTGEETQYF. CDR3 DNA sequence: TGCGCCAGCAGCCCCGGGACAGGGGAAGAGACCCAGTACTTC. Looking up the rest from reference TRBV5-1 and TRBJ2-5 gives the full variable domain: KAGVTQTPRYLIKTRGQQVTLSCSPISGHRSVSWYQQTPGQGLQFLFEYFSETQRNKGNFPGRFSGRQFSNSRSEMNVSTLELGDSALYLCASSPGTGEETQYFGPGTRLLVL.

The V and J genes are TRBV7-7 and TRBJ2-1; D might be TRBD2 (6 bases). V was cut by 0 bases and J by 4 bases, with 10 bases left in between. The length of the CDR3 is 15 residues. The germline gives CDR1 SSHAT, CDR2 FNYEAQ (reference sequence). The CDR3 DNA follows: TGTGCCAGCAGCTTAGCTAGCGGACCATACAATGAGCAGTTCTTC. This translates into CASSLASGPYNEQFF.

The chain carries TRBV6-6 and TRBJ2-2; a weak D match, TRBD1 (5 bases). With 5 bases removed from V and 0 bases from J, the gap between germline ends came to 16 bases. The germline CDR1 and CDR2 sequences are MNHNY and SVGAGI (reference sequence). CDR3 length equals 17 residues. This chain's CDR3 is CASSLPLGRANTGELFF. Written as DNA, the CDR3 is TGTGCCAGCAGTCTACCCTTGGGCAGGGCGAACACCGGGGAGCTGTTTTTT.

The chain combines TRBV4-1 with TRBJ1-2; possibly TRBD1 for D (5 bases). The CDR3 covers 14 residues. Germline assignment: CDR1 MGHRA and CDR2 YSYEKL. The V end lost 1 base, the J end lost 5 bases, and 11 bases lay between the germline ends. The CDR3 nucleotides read TGCGCCAGCAGCCAAGTGCGGGGGGAGTATGGCTACACCTTC. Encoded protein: CASSQVRGEYGYTF.

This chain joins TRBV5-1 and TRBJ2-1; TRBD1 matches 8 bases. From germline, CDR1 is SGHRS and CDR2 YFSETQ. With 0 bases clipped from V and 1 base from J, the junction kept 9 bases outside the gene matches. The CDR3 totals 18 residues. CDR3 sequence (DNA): TGCGCCAGCAGCTTGGGCCAGGGGGCTGCAGGGTCCTACAATGAGCAGTTCTTC. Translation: CASSLGQGAAGSYNEQFF.

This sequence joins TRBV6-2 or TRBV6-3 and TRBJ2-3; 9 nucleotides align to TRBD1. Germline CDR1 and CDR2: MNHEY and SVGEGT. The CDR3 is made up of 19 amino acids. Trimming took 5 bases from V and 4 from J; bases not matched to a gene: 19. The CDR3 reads CASSKTSGTGMRGPDTQYF. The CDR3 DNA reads TGTGCCAGCAGTAAAACCTCCGGGACAGGGATGAGGGGCCCAGATACGCAGTATTTT.

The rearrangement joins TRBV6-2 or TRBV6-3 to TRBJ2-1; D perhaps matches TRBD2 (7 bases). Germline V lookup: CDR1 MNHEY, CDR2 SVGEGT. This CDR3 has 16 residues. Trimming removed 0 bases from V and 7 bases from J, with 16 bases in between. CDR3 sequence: CASSYSLSGGRNEQFF. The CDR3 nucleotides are TGTGCCAGCAGTTACTCGTTGTCGGGGGGCAGAAATGAGCAGTTCTTC.

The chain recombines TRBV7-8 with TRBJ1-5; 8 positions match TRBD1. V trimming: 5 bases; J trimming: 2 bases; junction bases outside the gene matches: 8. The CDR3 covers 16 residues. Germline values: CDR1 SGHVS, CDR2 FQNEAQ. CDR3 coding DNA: TGTGCCAGCAGCCCCGGACAGGGTAAGGGCAATCAGCCCCAGCATTTT. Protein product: CASSPGQGKGNQPQHF.

Here the CDR3 reads CASSLGGTGTTNYGYTF. Here the CDR3 DNA reads TGTGCCAGCAGCCTTGGGGGGACAGGGACAACTAACTATGGCTACACCTTC. V usage is TRBV7-3 and J usage is TRBJ1-2; 9 bases match TRBD1. Per the germline V gene, CDR1 is SGHTA and CDR2 is FQGTGA. J lost 0 bases, V lost 5 bases, and 10 bases had no gene match. CDR3 length: 17 residues.

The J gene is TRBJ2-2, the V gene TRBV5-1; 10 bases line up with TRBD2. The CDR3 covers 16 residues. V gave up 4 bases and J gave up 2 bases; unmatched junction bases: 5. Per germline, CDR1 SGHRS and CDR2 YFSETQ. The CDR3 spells CASSPLAGGNTGELFF. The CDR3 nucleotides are TGCGCCAGCAGCCCATTAGCGGGGGGAAACACCGGGGAGCTGTTTTTT.